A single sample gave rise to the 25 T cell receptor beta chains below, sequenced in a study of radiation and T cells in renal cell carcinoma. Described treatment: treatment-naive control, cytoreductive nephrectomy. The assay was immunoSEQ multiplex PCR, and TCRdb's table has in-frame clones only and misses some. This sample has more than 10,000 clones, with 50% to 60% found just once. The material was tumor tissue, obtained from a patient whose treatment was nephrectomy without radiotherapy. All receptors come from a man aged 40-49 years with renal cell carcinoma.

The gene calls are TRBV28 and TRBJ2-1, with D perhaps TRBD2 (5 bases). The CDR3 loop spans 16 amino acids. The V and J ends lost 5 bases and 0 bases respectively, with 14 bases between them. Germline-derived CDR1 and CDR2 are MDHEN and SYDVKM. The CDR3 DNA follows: TGTGCCAGCAGTCCCCGTGGCGGGCCCTCCTACAATGAGCAGTTCTTC. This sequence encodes CASSPRGGPSYNEQFF.

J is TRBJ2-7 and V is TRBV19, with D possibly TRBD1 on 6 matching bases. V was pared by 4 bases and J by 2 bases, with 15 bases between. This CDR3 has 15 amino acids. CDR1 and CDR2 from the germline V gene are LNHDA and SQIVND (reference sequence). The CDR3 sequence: CASSTMRTDPYEQYF. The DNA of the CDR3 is TGTGCCAGTAGTACGATGCGGACAGACCCCTACGAGCAGTACTTC.

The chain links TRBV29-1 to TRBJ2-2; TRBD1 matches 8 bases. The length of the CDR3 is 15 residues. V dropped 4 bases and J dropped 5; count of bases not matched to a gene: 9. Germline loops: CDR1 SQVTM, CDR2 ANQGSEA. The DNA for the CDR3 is TGCAGCGTTGCATCTGGGCAGGGGGCAACCGGGGAGCTGTTTTTT. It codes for CSVASGQGATGELFF.

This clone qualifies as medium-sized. Here the CDR3 reads CASGKGEDVSYEQYV. The DNA for the CDR3 is TGTGCCAGCGGTAAGGGGGAGGACGTTTCCTACGAGCAGTACGTC. V is TRBV6-1 and J is TRBJ2-7, with D perhaps assigned TRBD1 or TRBD2 (6 bases each). The CDR3 loop spans 15 amino acids. Germline V gene lookup returns CDR1 MNHNS and CDR2 SASEGT. Deletions cut 8 bases from V and 1 base from J, with 18 bases between.

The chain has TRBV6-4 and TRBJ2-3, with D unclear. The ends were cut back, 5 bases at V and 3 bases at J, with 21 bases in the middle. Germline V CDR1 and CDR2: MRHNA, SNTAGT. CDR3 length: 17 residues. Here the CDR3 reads CASSYPRHLRETDTQYF. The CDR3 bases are TGTGCCAGCAGTTATCCACGGCACCTCCGAGAGACAGATACGCAGTATTTT.

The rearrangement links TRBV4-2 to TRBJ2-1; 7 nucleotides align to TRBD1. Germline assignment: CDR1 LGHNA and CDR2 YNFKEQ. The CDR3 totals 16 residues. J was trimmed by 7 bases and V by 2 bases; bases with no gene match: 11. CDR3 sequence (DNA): TGTGCCAGCAGCCAATGGGACAGCGACTCTCCAAATGAGCAGTTCTTC. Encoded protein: CASSQWDSDSPNEQFF.

The CDR3 sequence is CASSPRPGYGYTF. The CDR3 DNA is TGTGCCAGCAGCCCCCGTCCGGGCTATGGCTACACCTTC. The chain is built from TRBV5-6 and TRBJ1-2; D gene uncertain. The CDR3 totals 13 residues. V lost 4 bases and J 4 bases, leaving 11 bases between the germline ends. Germline CDR1 reads SGHDT; CDR2 reads YYEEEE.

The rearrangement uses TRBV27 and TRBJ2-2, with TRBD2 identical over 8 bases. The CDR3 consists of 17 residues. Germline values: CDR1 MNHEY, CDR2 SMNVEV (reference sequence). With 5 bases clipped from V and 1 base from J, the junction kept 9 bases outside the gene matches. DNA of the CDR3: TGTGCCAGCAGTCCGACCAGCGGGAGCATGAACACCGGGGAGCTGTTTTTT. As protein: CASSPTSGSMNTGELFF.

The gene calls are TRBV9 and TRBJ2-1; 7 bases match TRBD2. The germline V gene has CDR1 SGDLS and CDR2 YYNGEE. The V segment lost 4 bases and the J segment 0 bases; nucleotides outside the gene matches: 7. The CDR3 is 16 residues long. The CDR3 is CASSPRGGDSYNEQFF. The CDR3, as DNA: TGTGCCAGCAGCCCACGGGGAGGGGACTCCTACAATGAGCAGTTCTTC.

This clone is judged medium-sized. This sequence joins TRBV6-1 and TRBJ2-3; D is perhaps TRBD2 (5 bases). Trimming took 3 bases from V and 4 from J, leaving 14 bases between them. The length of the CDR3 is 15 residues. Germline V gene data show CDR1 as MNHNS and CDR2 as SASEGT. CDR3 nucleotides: TGTGCCAGCAGTGAGAGCGGAATTTTGGCAGATACGCAGTATTTT. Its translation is CASSESGILADTQYF.

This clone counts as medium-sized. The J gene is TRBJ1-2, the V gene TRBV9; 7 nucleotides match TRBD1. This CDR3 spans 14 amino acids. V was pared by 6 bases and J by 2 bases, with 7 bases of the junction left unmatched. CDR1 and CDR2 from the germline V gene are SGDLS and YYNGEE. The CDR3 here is CASNIQGGNYGYTF. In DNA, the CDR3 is TGTGCCAGCAACATTCAGGGGGGCAACTATGGCTACACCTTC. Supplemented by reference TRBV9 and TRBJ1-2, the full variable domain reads DSGVTQTPKHLITATGQRVTLRCSPRSGDLSVYWYQQSLDQGLQFLIQYYNGEERAKGNILERFSAQQFPDLHSELNLSSLELGDSALYFCASNIQGGNYGYTFGSGTRLTVV.

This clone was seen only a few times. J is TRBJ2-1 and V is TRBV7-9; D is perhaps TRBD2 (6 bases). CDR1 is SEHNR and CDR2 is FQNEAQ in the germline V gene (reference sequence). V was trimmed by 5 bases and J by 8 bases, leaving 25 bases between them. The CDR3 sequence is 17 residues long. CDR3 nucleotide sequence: TGTGCCAGCAGCGGATTCAGCGGGCGTGCCAATCCGGATGAGCAGTTCTTC. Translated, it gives CASSGFSGRANPDEQFF. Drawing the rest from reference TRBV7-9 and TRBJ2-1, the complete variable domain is DTGVSQNPRHKITKRGQNVTFRCDPISEHNRLYWYRQTLGQGPEFLTYFQNEAQLEKSRLLSDRFSAERPKGSFSTLEIQRTEQGDSAMYLCASSGFSGRANPDEQFFGPGTRLTVL.

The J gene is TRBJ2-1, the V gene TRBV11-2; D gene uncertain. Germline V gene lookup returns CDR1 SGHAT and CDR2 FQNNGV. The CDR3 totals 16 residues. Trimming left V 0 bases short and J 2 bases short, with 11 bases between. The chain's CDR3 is CASSLDLAPTYNEQFF. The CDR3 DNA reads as TGTGCCAGCAGCTTAGATCTGGCCCCAACCTACAATGAGCAGTTCTTC.

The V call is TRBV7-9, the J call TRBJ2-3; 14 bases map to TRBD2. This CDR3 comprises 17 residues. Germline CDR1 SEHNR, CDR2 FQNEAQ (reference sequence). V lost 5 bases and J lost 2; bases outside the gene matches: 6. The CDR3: CASSQGLAGDSTDTQYF. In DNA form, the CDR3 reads TGTGCCAGCAGCCAGGGACTAGCGGGAGACTCCACAGATACGCAGTATTTT.

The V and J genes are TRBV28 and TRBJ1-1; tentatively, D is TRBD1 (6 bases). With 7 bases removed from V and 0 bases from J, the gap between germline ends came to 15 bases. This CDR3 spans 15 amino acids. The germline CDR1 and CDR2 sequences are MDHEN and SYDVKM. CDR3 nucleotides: TGTGCCAGCACCCCTGGGGGACACCTGAACACTGAAGCTTTCTTT. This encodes CASTPGGHLNTEAFF. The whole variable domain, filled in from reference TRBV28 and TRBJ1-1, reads DVKVTQSSRYLVKRTGEKVFLECVQDMDHENMFWYRQDPGLGLRLIYFSYDVKMKEKGDIPEGYSVSREKKERFSLILESASTNQTSMYLCASTPGGHLNTEAFFGQGTRLTVV.

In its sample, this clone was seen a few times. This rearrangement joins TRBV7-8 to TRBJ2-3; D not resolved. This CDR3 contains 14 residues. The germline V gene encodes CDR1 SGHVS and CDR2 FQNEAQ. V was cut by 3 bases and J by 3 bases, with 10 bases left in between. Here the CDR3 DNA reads TGTGCCAGCAGCTTGGGCGGCCAAACAGATACGCAGTATTTT. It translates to CASSLGGQTDTQYF.

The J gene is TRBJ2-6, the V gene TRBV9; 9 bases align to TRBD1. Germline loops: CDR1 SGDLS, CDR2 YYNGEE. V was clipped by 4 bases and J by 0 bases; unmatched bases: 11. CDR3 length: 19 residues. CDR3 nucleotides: TGTGCCAGCAGCCTACAGACAGGGGGTTTCCACTCTGGGGCCAACGTCCTGACTTTC. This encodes CASSLQTGGFHSGANVLTF.

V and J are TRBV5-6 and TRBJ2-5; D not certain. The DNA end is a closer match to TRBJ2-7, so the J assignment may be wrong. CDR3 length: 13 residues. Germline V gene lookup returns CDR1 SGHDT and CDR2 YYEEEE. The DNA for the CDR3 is TGTGCCAGCAGCCGCTATAACTCCTACGAGCAGTACTTC. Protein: CASSRYNSYEQYF.

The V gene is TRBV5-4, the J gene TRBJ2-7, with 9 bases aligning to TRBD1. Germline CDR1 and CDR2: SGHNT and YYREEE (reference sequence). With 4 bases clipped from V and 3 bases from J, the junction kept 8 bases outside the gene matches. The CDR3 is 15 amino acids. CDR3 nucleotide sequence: TGTGCCAGCAGCCCGGGACAGGGTGTCTTCTACGAGCAGTACGTC. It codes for CASSPGQGVFYEQYV.

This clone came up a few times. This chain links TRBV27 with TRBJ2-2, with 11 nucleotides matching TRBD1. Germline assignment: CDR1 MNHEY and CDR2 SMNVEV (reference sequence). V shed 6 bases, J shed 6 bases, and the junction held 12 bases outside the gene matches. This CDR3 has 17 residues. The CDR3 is CASSLFGQGAIAGELFF. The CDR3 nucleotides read TGTGCCAGCAGCCTTTTTGGACAGGGGGCGATCGCCGGGGAGCTGTTTTTT.

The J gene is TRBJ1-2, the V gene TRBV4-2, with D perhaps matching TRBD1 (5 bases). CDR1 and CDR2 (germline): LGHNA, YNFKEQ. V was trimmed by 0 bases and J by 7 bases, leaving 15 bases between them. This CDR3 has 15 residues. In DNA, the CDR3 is TGTGCCAGCAGCCAAGATAACACCAGGGACGGTGGCTACACCTTC. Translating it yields CASSQDNTRDGGYTF.

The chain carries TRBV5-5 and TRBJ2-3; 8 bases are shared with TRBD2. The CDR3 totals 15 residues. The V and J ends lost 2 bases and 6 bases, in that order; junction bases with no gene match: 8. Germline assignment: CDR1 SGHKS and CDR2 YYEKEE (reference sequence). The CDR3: CASSLRAGASDTQYF. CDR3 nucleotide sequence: TGTGCCAGCAGCTTAAGAGCGGGAGCGTCGGATACGCAGTATTTT.

This CDR3 reads CASSLLAGVRPYNEQFF. DNA of the CDR3: TGTGCCAGCAGCTTATTAGCCGGGGTTCGGCCCTACAATGAGCAGTTCTTC. V usage is TRBV11-3 and J usage is TRBJ2-1; a weak D match, TRBD2 (5 bases). V lost 2 bases, J lost 2 bases, and 16 bases lay in between. Germline V CDR1 and CDR2: SGHNT, YENEEA. The CDR3 loop spans 17 amino acids. Combining the CDR3 with reference TRBV11-3 and TRBJ2-1 gives the whole variable domain EAGVVQSPRYKIIEKKQPVAFWCNPISGHNTLYWYLQNLGQGPELLIRYENEEAVDDSQLPKDRFSAERLKGVDSTLKIQPAELGDSAVYLCASSLLAGVRPYNEQFFGPGTRLTVL.

For the CDR3, the DNA is TGTGCCAGCAGCTTAGGGACCCGGACTAGCGGGAGGGCCCGCTCCTACGAGCAGTACGTC. Translating it yields CASSLGTRTSGRARSYEQYV. The J gene is TRBJ2-7, the V gene TRBV7-8; 15 bases align to TRBD2. This CDR3 comprises 20 residues. From germline, CDR1 is SGHVS and CDR2 FQNEAQ. The J segment lost 0 bases and the V segment lost 1 base, leaving 10 bases of the junction unmatched.

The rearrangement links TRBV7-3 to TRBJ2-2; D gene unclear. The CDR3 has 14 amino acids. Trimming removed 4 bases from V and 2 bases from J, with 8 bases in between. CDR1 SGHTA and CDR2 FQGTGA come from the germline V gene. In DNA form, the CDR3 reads TGTGCCAGCAGCTCGGACCCAAACACCGGGGAGCTGTTTTTT. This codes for CASSSDPNTGELFF.